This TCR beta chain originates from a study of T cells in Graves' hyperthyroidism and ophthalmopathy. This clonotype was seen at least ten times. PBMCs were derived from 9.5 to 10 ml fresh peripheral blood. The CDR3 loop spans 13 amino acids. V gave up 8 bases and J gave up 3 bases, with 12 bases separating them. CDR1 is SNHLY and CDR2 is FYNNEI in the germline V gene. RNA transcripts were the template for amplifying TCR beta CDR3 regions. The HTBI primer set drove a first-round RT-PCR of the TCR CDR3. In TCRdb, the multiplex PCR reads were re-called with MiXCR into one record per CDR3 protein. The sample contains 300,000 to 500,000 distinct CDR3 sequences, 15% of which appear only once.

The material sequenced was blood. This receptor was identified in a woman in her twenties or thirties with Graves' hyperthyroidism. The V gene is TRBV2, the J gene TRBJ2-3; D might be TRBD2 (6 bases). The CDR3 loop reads CASGTGVTDTQYF. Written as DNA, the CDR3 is TGTGCCAGCGGCACGGGAGTGACAGATACGCAGTATTTT.